The entry below describes one TCR beta chain. Germline CDR1 and CDR2: MNHEY and SMNVEV (reference sequence). The V segment lost 2 bases and the J segment 2 bases; nucleotides outside the gene matches: 6. This CDR3 spans 16 amino acids. The sample belongs to a study of OX40 agonist ivuxolimab in advanced cancers. Across the whole study: Patients with prior anti-PD-1, anti-PD-L1 or anti-CTLA-4 therapy were eligible; 40% to 45% had some.

Autoimmune disease history or systemic immunosuppression excluded patients. At baseline, cycle 4 day 1, and cycle 7 day 1, blood was sampled. Libraries were prepared by immunoSEQ multiplex PCR; TCRdb keeps only in-frame clonotypes and omits some of them. The sample records around 18,000 clones, 85% to 90% being singletons. The source material was CD4+ or CD8+ T cells sorted from blood, sampled in a trial of the OX40 agonist ivuxolimab. This chain joins TRBV27 and TRBJ2-5; the match to TRBD2 covers 9 bases. This TCR came from an adult with an advanced solid tumor such as melanoma, head and neck, liver or kidney cancer. This CDR3 reads CASSLGVAGEQETQYF. The CDR3 nucleotides are TGTGCCAGCAGTTTAGGTGTAGCGGGAGAGCAAGAGACCCAGTACTTC.